The clone carrying this T cell receptor (beta chain) has just one count. The sample belongs to a study of T-cell reconstitution after alpha-beta-depleted transplantation in children. Looked up from germline, CDR1 is DFQATT and CDR2 is SNEGSKA (reference sequence). V lost 6 bases, J lost 2 bases, and 6 bases stayed unmatched. This CDR3 contains 14 residues. Researchers prepared the TCRbeta library using unique molecular identifiers, the study reports. From the PCR reads, TCRdb called clonotypes with MiXCR, one entry per CDR3 protein. The sample lists 200,000 to 300,000 distinct CDR3 sequences, roughly a quarter occurring once.

The sequencing used PBMCs, mostly from graft donor cells, collected 360 days after TCRalphabeta/CD19-depleted stem cell transplant. V usage is TRBV20-1 and J usage is TRBJ2-3; TRBD2 aligns across 9 bases. This receptor was obtained from a female patient between 2 and 15 years old who had a stem cell transplant for congenital amegakaryocytic thrombocytopenia, so the T cells may come from the graft donor. CDR3 nucleotide sequence: TGCAGTGCCATTGGACTAGCGCTCACAGATACGCAGTATTTT. Translation gives CSAIGLALTDTQYF.